This T cell receptor (beta chain) was sequenced for a study of blood T cell repertoires in COVID-19. Across the whole study: Samples came from the United States, Italy and Spain, spanning acute and convalescent COVID-19. From T cells, B-cell-depleted T cells, or PBMCs came the material, which was cDNA or gDNA.

Followed over time, Seattle patients had been enrolled while infection was active. CDR1 and CDR2 from the germline V gene are SGHRS and YFSETQ. V was cut by 8 bases and J by 0 bases, with 13 bases left in between. The CDR3 runs 14 residues. Authors' methods: Researchers report that nucleated cell counts were estimated from reference gene primer amplification. TCRdb keeps only in-frame clones here, not all; method: immunoSEQ multiplex PCR. The D gene and trimming were derived from the DNA, and the V and J assignments and clone size from that table. The table has around 210,000 clones, around four fifths seen once.

The rearrangement uses TRBV5-1 and TRBJ2-3; D is perhaps TRBD1 (5 bases). Sample: peripheral blood. The receptor's source is a man in his fifties or sixties with COVID-19, enrolled during active disease. The CDR3 spells CASRTMESTDTQYF. The CDR3 DNA reads TGCGCCAGTAGGACAATGGAGAGCACAGATACGCAGTATTTT.